This passage covers 13 T cell receptor beta chains from one sample sequenced in a study of control samples from healthy donors and cancer patients. The method was immunoSEQ multiplex PCR; TCRdb's version includes in-frame clones alone and lacks a portion of them. The sample holds roughly 100,000 clones, around 90% seen once. Sequences were obtained from blood. These receptor sequences come from a young man in good health.

The V call is TRBV27, the J call TRBJ2-7, with D possibly being TRBD1 (5 bases). V was clipped by 0 bases and J by 0 bases, with 12 bases between them. The CDR3 is made up of 16 amino acids. CDR1 and CDR2 from the germline V gene are MNHEY and SMNVEV (reference sequence). CDR3 loop: CASSLSQGSFSYEQYF. The CDR3 coding sequence is TGTGCCAGCAGTTTATCCCAGGGCTCTTTCTCCTACGAGCAGTACTTC.

The chain combines TRBV9 with TRBJ2-7, with TRBD2 matching 9 bases. With V trimmed by 5 bases and J by 7 bases, 16 bases remained unmatched. This CDR3 has 16 amino acids. CDR1 SGDLS and CDR2 YYNGEE come from the germline V gene. DNA of the CDR3: TGTGCCAGCAGTCGACTAGCGGAGGCGGTTGGAGAGGAGCAGTACTTC. It yields the protein CASSRLAEAVGEEQYF.

This sequence joins TRBV9 and TRBJ2-2; TRBD2 agrees at 12 bases. CDR3 length equals 14 residues. Losses at the gene ends were 3 bases for V and 7 bases for J; bases not matched to a gene: 1. CDR1 and CDR2 from the germline V gene are SGDLS and YYNGEE. The CDR3 nucleotides read TGTGCCAGCAGCGGGACTAGCGGGATCGGGGAGCTGTTTTTT. Protein: CASSGTSGIGELFF.

The CDR3 region has the DNA TGTGCCAGCAGCTTGGGGGGTCTGGCGATCCAAGAGACCCAGTACTTC. Translating gives CASSLGGLAIQETQYF. The chain employs TRBV5-6 and TRBJ2-5; D gene uncertain. Trimming shortened V by 0 bases and J by 1 base, and 13 bases separated the two germline ends. The CDR3 consists of 16 residues. Germline V CDR1 and CDR2: SGHDT, YYEEEE.

The chain is built from TRBV2 and TRBJ2-3, with TRBD1 matching over 7 bases. The V gene end was trimmed by 4 bases and the J gene end by 2 bases; junction bases not matched to a gene: 3. This CDR3 comprises 14 residues. Germline CDR1 reads SNHLY; CDR2 reads FYNNEI. The CDR3: CASSADRDTDTQYF. In DNA form, the CDR3 reads TGTGCCAGCAGTGCCGACAGGGACACAGATACGCAGTATTTT. Full variable domain (outside the CDR3, taken from reference TRBV2 and TRBJ2-3): EPEVTQTPSHQVTQMGQEVILRCVPISNHLYFYWYRQILGQKVEFLVSFYNNEISEKSEIFDDQFSVERPDGSNFTLKIRSTKLEDSAMYFCASSADRDTDTQYFGPGTRLTVL.

CDR3 in DNA: TGTGCCAGCAGCCGGTGGACAGTTGGGAACTATGGCTACACCTTC. It specifies CASSRWTVGNYGYTF. The chain employs TRBV12-1 and TRBJ1-2; the table calls TRBD1, which could not be checked here. TRBV12-1 represents a pseudogene. The CDR3 covers 15 residues.

V usage is TRBV19 and J usage is TRBJ2-1; 14 positions match TRBD2. Germline values: CDR1 LNHDA, CDR2 SQIVND (reference sequence). The V gene end was trimmed by 5 bases and the J gene end by 12 bases; junction bases not matched to a gene: 9. This CDR3 spans 15 amino acids. CDR3 coding DNA: TGTGCCAGTAGTCAGACTAGCGGGAGGGCCACGGGGCAGTTCTTC. It yields the protein CASSQTSGRATGQFF.

The V gene is TRBV13, the J gene TRBJ2-1; TRBD2 aligns across 8 bases. V lost 6 bases, J lost 3 bases, and 4 bases stayed unmatched. This CDR3 comprises 14 residues. Germline lookup yields CDR1 PRHDT and CDR2 FYEKMQ (reference sequence). The CDR3 sequence is CASRGREGYNEQFF. CDR3 coding DNA: TGTGCCAGCAGGGGACGGGAGGGCTACAATGAGCAGTTCTTC.

This chain connects TRBV24-1 to TRBJ2-2; 8 bases are shared with TRBD2. Unmatched junction bases numbered 9, after V lost 0 bases and J lost 7 bases. The germline gives CDR1 KGHDR, CDR2 SFDVKD. This CDR3 contains 17 residues. CDR3 sequence: CATSDLPSGSSDGELFF. CDR3 nucleotides: TGTGCCACCAGTGATTTGCCCAGCGGGAGTTCGGACGGGGAGCTGTTTTTT.

This clone was counted at least ten times. This chain links TRBV9 with TRBJ1-6; D possibly corresponds to TRBD1 (6 bases). The CDR3 is made up of 15 amino acids. V was trimmed by 0 bases and J by 7 bases, leaving 11 bases between them. CDR1 SGDLS and CDR2 YYNGEE come from the germline V gene. CDR3: CASSVGGQPNSPLHF. DNA for the CDR3: TGTGCCAGCAGCGTAGGGGGACAACCGAATTCACCCCTCCACTTT.

The chain couples TRBV4-1 to TRBJ1-1, with 8 bases that match TRBD1. The length of the CDR3 is 15 residues. Germline V gives CDR1 MGHRA, CDR2 YSYEKL. Trimming at V came to 4 bases and at J to 1 base, leaving 5 bases not matched to a gene. The CDR3 reads CASSLGGTGNTEAFF. The CDR3 DNA follows: TGCGCCAGCAGCCTCGGGGGGACAGGGAACACTGAAGCTTTCTTT.

The sample holds a few counts of this clone. The chain has TRBV18 and TRBJ1-5, with D uncertain. The germline gives CDR1 KGHSH, CDR2 LQKENI. The length of the CDR3 is 14 residues. V lost 5 bases and J lost 4, with 12 bases in between. The CDR3 is CASSVDNLNQPQHF. The CDR3, as DNA: TGTGCCAGCTCAGTTGACAACCTAAATCAGCCCCAGCATTTT.

The chain employs TRBV25-1 and TRBJ1-1; the match to TRBD1 covers 7 bases. The CDR3 is made up of 14 amino acids. With V trimmed by 4 bases and J by 3 bases, 5 bases remained unmatched. Germline V CDR1 and CDR2: MGHDK, SYGVNS. CDR3 in amino acids: CASSARDSDTEAFF. As DNA, the CDR3 is TGTGCCAGCAGTGCACGGGACAGCGACACTGAAGCTTTCTTT.